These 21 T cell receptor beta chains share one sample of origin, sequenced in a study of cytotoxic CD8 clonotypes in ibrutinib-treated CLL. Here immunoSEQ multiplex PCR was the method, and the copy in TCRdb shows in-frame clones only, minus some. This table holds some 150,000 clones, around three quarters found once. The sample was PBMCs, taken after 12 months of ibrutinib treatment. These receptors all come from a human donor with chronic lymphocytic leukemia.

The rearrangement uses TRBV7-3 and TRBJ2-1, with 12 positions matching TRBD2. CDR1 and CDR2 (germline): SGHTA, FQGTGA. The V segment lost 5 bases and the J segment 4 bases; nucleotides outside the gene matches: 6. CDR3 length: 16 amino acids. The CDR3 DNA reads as TGTGCCAGCAGCCAGACGGGACTAGCGGGTTACAATGAGCAGTTCTTC. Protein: CASSQTGLAGYNEQFF.

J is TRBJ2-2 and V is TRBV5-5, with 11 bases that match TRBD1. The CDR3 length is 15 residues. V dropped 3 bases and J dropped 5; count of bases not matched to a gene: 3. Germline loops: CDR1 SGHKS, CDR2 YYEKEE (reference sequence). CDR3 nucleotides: TGTGCCAGCAGCTCCGGGACAGGGGGGACCGGGGAGCTGTTTTTT. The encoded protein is CASSSGTGGTGELFF.

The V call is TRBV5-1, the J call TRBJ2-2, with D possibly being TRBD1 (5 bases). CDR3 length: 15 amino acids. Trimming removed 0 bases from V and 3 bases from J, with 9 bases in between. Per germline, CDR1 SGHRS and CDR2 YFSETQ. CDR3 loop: CASSLAGHDTGELFF. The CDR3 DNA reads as TGCGCCAGCAGCTTGGCAGGACACGACACCGGGGAGCTGTTTTTT. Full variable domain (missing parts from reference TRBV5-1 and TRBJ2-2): KAGVTQTPRYLIKTRGQQVTLSCSPISGHRSVSWYQQTPGQGLQFLFEYFSETQRNKGNFPGRFSGRQFSNSRSEMNVSTLELGDSALYLCASSLAGHDTGELFFGEGSRLTVL.

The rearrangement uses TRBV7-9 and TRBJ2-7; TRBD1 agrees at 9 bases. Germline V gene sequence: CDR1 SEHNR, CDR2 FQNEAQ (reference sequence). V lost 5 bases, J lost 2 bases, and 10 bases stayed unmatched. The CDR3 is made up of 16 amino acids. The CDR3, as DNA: TGTGCCAGCAGCCCACGGATCGGGGACAGGGCCTACGAGCAGTACTTC. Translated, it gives CASSPRIGDRAYEQYF.

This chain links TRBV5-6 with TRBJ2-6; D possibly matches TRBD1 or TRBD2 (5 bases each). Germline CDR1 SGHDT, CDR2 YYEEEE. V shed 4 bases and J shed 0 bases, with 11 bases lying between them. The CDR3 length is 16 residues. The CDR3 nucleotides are TGTGCCAGCAGCACTGGGACGGCCTCTGGGGCCAACGTCCTGACTTTC. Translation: CASSTGTASGANVLTF.

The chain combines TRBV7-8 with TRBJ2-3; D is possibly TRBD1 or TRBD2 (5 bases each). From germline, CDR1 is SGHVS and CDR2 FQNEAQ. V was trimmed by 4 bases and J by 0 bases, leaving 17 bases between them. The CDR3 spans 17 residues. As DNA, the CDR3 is TGTGCCAGCAGCTCCCCCGGATTCGAGGGGAGCACAGATACGCAGTATTTT. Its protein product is CASSSPGFEGSTDTQYF.

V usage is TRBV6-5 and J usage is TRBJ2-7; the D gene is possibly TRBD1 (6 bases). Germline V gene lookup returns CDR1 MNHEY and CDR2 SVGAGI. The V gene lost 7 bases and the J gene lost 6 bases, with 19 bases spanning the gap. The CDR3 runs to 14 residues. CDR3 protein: CASTSPGQGREQYF. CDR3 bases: TGTGCCAGCACCTCCCCGGGGCAGGGGCGCGAGCAGTACTTC.

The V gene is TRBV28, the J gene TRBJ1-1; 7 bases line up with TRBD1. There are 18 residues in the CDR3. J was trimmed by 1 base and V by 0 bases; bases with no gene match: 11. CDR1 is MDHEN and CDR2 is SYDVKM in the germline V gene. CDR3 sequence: CASSLWGQKRGKNTEAFF. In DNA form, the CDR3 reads TGTGCCAGCAGTTTATGGGGACAGAAAAGGGGAAAGAACACTGAAGCTTTCTTT.

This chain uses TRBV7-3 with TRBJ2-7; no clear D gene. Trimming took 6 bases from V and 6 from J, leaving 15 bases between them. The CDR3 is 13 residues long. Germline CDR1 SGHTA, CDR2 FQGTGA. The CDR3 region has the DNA TGTGCCAGCAGTTCGGGTTCACAAGGCGAGCAGTACTTC. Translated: CASSSGSQGEQYF.

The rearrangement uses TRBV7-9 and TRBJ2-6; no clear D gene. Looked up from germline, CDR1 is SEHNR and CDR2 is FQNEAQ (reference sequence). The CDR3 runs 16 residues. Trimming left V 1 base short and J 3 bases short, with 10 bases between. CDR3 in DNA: TGTGCCAGCAGCTTAGGGGGTTTGCGTGGGGCCAACGTCCTGACTTTC. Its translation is CASSLGGLRGANVLTF.

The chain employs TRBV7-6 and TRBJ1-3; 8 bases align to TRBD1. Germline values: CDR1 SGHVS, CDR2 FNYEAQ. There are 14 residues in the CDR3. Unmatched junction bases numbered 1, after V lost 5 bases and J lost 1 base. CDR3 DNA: TGTGCCAGCAGCCGACAGGGGTCTGGAAACACCATATATTTT. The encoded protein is CASSRQGSGNTIYF.

The CDR3 DNA reads as TGTGCCAGCAGCTTTTCGGGAGGCGAGAATTCACCCCTCCACTTT. This gives the protein CASSFSGGENSPLHF. The chain employs TRBV5-5 and TRBJ1-6; D is undetermined. Germline CDR1 is SGHKS and CDR2 is YYEKEE (reference sequence). The CDR3 spans 15 residues. Trimming shortened V by 2 bases and J by 7 bases, and 13 bases separated the two germline ends.

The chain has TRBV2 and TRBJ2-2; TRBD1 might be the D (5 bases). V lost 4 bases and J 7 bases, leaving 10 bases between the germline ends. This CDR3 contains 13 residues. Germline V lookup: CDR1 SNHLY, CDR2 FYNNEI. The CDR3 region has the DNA TGTGCCAGCAGTGTAGGGGTTAGCGGGGAGCTGTTTTTT. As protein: CASSVGVSGELFF. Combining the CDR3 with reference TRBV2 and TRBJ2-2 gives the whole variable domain EPEVTQTPSHQVTQMGQEVILRCVPISNHLYFYWYRQILGQKVEFLVSFYNNEISEKSEIFDDQFSVERPDGSNFTLKIRSTKLEDSAMYFCASSVGVSGELFFGEGSRLTVL.

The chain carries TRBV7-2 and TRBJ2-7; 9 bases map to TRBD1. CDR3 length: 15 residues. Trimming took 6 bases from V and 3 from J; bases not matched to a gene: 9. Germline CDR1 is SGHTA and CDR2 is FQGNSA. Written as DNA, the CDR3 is TGTGCCAGCAGACTAACGGGGGGACAGGGCTACGAGCAGTACTTC. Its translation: CASRLTGGQGYEQYF.

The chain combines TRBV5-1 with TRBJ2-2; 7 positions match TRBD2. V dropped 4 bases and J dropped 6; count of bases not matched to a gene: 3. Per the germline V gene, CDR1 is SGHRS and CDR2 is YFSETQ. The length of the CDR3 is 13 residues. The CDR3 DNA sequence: TGCGCCAGCAGCGGGGAGGGCCCCGGGGAGCTGTTTTTT. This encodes CASSGEGPGELFF.

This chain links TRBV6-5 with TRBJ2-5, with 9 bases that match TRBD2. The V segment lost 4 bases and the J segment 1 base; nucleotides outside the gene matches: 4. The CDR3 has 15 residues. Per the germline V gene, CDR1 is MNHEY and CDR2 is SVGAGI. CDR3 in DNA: TGTGCCAGCAGTTTAAGCGGGGGGTTCCAAGAGACCCAGTACTTC. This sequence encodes CASSLSGGFQETQYF.

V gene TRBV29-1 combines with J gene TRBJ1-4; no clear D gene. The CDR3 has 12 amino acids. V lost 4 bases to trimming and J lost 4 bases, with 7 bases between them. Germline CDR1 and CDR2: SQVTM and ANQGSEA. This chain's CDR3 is CSVGGYNEKLFF. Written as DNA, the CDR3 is TGCAGCGTTGGAGGTTATAATGAAAAACTGTTTTTT.

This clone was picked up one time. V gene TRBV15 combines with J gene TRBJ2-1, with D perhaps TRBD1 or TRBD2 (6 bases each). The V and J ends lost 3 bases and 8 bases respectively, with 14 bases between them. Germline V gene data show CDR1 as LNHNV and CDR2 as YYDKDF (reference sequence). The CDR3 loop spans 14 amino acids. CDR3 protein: CATSSRGQLDEQFF. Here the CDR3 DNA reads TGTGCCACCAGCAGTCGGGGGCAGCTCGATGAGCAGTTCTTC.

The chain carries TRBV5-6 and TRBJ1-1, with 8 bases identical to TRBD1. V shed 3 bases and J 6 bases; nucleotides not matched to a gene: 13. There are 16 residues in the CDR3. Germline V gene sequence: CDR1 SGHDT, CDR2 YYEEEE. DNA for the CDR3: TGTGCCAGCAGCTCGAGGCCCGGACAGGGACTGCCTGAAGCTTTCTTT. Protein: CASSSRPGQGLPEAFF.

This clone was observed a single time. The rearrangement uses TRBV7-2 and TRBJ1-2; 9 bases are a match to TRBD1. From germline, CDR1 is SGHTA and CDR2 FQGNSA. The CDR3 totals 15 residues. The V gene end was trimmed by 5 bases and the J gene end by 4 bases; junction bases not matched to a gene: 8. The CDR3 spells CASSPQGALGYGYTF. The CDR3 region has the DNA TGTGCCAGCAGCCCACAGGGGGCCCTAGGCTATGGCTACACCTTC.

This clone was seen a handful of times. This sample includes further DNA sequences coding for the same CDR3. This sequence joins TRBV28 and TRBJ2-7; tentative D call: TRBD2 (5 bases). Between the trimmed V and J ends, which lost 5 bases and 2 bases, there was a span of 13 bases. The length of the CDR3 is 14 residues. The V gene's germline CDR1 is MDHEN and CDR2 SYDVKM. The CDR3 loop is CASSPWTGTYEQYF. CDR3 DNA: TGTGCCAGCAGTCCTTGGACGGGAACCTACGAGCAGTACTTC.